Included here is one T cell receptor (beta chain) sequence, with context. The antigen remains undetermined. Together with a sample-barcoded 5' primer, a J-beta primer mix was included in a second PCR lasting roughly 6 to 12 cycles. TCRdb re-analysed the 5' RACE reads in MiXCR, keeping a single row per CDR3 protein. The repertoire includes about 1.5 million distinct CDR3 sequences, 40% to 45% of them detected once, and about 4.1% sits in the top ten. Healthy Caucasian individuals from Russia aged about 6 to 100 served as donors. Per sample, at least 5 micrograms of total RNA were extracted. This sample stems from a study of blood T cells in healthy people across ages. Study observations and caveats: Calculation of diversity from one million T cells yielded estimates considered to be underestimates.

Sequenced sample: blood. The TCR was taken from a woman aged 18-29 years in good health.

The CDR3 region has the DNA TGTGCCAGCAGCCCCCTATACGGGGAGACCCAGTACTTC. Amino acids: CASSPLYGETQYF. The chain is built from TRBV9 and TRBJ2-5; no definite D call. V lost 4 bases to trimming and J lost 5 bases, with 12 bases between them. CDR1 and CDR2 from the germline V gene are SGDLS and YYNGEE. The CDR3 is 13 residues long.